A selection of T cell receptor beta chains follows, all from one sample in a study of long-term antiretroviral therapy in people with HIV. The table came from immunoSEQ multiplex PCR; TCRdb's copy has only in-frame clones and leaves some out. The profile shows some 20,000 clones, around 76% of them singletons. The material sequenced was unsorted PBMCs, taken 2.2 years after starting antiretroviral therapy. The receptors were gathered from a man in his fifties or sixties with HIV. CDR3s include the opening cysteine and the closing phenylalanine or tryptophan. The order of the fields is V gene, J gene, D gene, CDR3 protein, CDR3 DNA. The D gene is left open where the match is weak.

V: TRBV7-9; J: TRBJ2-3; D: TRBD1; CDR3: CASRRDRGYRTDTQYF; DNA: TGTGCCAGCAGACGGGACAGGGGATATCGCACAGATACGCAGTATTTT
V: TRBV6-6; J: TRBJ2-7; D: -; CDR3: CASSPSSTGSSYEQYF; DNA: TGTGCCAGCAGTCCTTCGAGCACAGGAAGCTCCTACGAGCAGTACTTC
V: TRBV2; J: TRBJ2-7; D: -; CDR3: CASGTFSSYEQYF; DNA: TGTGCCAGCGGGACATTTTCCTCCTACGAGCAGTACTTC
V: TRBV15; J: TRBJ2-7; D: -; CDR3: CATSRPFFEQYF; DNA: TGTGCCACCAGCAGACCCTTTTTCGAGCAGTACTTC
V: TRBV28; J: TRBJ2-3; D: -; CDR3: CASSSAGRTDTQYF; DNA: TGTGCCAGCAGTTCGGCAGGGCGGACAGATACGCAGTATTTT
V: TRBV7-9; J: TRBJ1-2; D: TRBD1; CDR3: CASSLIQGVYGYTF; DNA: TGTGCCAGCAGCCTAATACAGGGGGTCTATGGCTACACCTTC
V: TRBV4-2; J: TRBJ1-2; D: TRBD1; CDR3: CASSQDRQGDSYGYTF; DNA: TGTGCCAGCAGCCAAGATCGACAGGGGGATAGTTATGGCTACACCTTC
V: TRBV5-5; J: TRBJ1-2; D: -; CDR3: CASSPDWFNYGYTF; DNA: TGTGCCAGCAGCCCTGACTGGTTTAACTATGGCTACACCTTC
V: TRBV6-5; J: TRBJ2-7; D: -; CDR3: CASRTQGYEQYF; DNA: TGTGCCAGCAGGACGCAGGGGTACGAGCAGTACTTC
V: TRBV5-1; J: TRBJ2-3; D: -; CDR3: CASSALLTGASTDTQYF; DNA: TGCGCCAGCAGCGCCCTCCTGACAGGCGCTAGCACAGATACGCAGTATTTT